This TCR beta chain emerged from a study of blood T cell repertoires in COVID-19. About the study: Acute and convalescent COVID-19 samples came from the United States, Italy and Spain. PBMCs, B-cell-depleted T cells, or T cells were the source of the cDNA or gDNA that made up the material.

This CDR3 has 14 amino acids. Trimming cost V 4 bases and J 1 base; bases outside gene matches: 4. Germline CDR1 reads SGHDT; CDR2 reads YYEEEE. Original analysis: Amplification with reference gene primers provided the estimates of nucleated cell counts. The protocol was immunoSEQ multiplex PCR, while the TCRdb copy is restricted to in-frame clones and leaves out a portion. That table supplies the V and J calls and clone size; D and trimming were determined from the DNA. Of about 410,000 clones listed, roughly 89% were seen once; the top ten hold more than 1.4%. Sequencing was performed on peripheral blood. The TCR originated in a woman aged 30 to 39 with active or convalescent COVID-19. The chain joins TRBV5-6 to TRBJ1-2; 7 bases line up with TRBD1. In DNA form, the CDR3 reads TGTGCCAGCAGCGGGACAGACAGTAACTATGGCTACACCTTC. The encoded protein is CASSGTDSNYGYTF.